These T cell receptor beta chains were read from a single sample in a study of blood T cell repertoires in COVID-19. Assay: immunoSEQ multiplex PCR; the TCRdb copy retains only in-frame clones and omits some. The sample carries 440,000 or so clones, 89% recorded once. Sequences were obtained from peripheral blood. Receptor source: a woman in her 40s with COVID-19, enrolled during active disease. The CDR3 runs from the conserved cysteine through the conserved F or W.

len: 14; j_gene: TRBJ2-7; v_gene: TRBV6-2/TRBV6-3; CDR3aa: CASSYSGATYEQYF
len: 16; j_gene: TRBJ1-4; v_gene: TRBV15; CDR3aa: CATSRASRRANEKLFF
len: 15; j_gene: TRBJ1-5; v_gene: TRBV3-1/TRBV3-2; CDR3aa: CASSLGHYSNQPQHF
len: 14; j_gene: TRBJ1-2; v_gene: TRBV4-1; CDR3aa: CASSQDSGFYGYTF
len: 15; j_gene: TRBJ2-7; v_gene: TRBV11-2; CDR3aa: CASSLEGQMRYEQYF
len: 17; j_gene: TRBJ2-6; v_gene: TRBV14; CDR3aa: CASSPGFRVSGANVLTF
len: 13; j_gene: TRBJ2-2; v_gene: TRBV24-1; CDR3aa: CATSESGTGELFF
len: 14; j_gene: TRBJ1-1; v_gene: TRBV7-3; CDR3aa: CASSLRDSGTEAFF
len: 14; j_gene: TRBJ1-2; v_gene: TRBV7-9; CDR3aa: CASSSPDRKGGYTF
len: 15; j_gene: TRBJ2-7; v_gene: TRBV15; CDR3aa: CATSRGPEDAYEQYF
len: 12; j_gene: TRBJ1-1; v_gene: TRBV28; CDR3aa: CASSPATAGAFF
len: 13; j_gene: TRBJ1-2; v_gene: TRBV7-6; CDR3aa: CASSPDRDYGYTF
len: 13; j_gene: TRBJ2-7; v_gene: TRBV7-9; CDR3aa: CASSFRQVHEQYF
len: 14; j_gene: TRBJ1-4; v_gene: TRBV9; CDR3aa: CASSAQGLNEKLFF
len: 13; j_gene: TRBJ1-2; v_gene: TRBV6-5; CDR3aa: CASSYTQGYGYTF
len: 14; j_gene: TRBJ1-1; v_gene: TRBV3-1/TRBV3-2; CDR3aa: CASSQVGAATEAFF
len: 17; j_gene: TRBJ2-3; v_gene: TRBV7-7; CDR3aa: CASSVELWREATDTQYF
len: 16; j_gene: TRBJ1-3; v_gene: TRBV18; CDR3aa: CASSPTGQGVGNTIYF
len: 14; j_gene: TRBJ1-2; v_gene: TRBV6-5; CDR3aa: CASSYSTANYGYTF
len: 15; j_gene: TRBJ2-3; v_gene: TRBV7-2; CDR3aa: CASSFRDRVSATQYF
len: 15; j_gene: TRBJ1-1; v_gene: TRBV30; CDR3aa: CAWSVGVRTSSEAFF
len: 12; j_gene: TRBJ1-5; v_gene: TRBV19; CDR3aa: CASSSENQPQHF
len: 17; j_gene: TRBJ2-3; v_gene: TRBV5-1; CDR3aa: CASSIGTSGTNTDTQYF
len: 15; j_gene: TRBJ2-1; v_gene: TRBV5-1; CDR3aa: CASSSGLAVINEQFF
len: 21; j_gene: TRBJ2-3; v_gene: TRBV28; CDR3aa: CASSLAPSGRAGALSTDTQYF
len: 11; j_gene: TRBJ2-7; v_gene: TRBV6-6; CDR3aa: CASSLPGKQYF
len: 17; j_gene: TRBJ1-6; v_gene: TRBV5-6; CDR3aa: CASSLRQGALSNSPLHF
len: 18; j_gene: TRBJ2-1; v_gene: TRBV4-3; CDR3aa: CASSQEPAPGGPYNEQFF
len: 16; j_gene: TRBJ2-1; v_gene: TRBV5-6; CDR3aa: CASSPPGGSSYNEQFF
len: 16; j_gene: TRBJ2-6; v_gene: TRBV6-2/TRBV6-3; CDR3aa: CASSSTGPSGANVLTF
len: 13; j_gene: TRBJ1-6; v_gene: TRBV6-6; CDR3aa: CASSPRENSPLHF
len: 18; j_gene: TRBJ2-6; v_gene: TRBV4-1; CDR3aa: CASSHPASGGSGANVLTF
len: 12; j_gene: TRBJ1-5; v_gene: TRBV28; CDR3aa: CASTLQGGPQHF
len: 17; j_gene: TRBJ1-1; v_gene: TRBV3-1/TRBV3-2; CDR3aa: CASSLRNRQGSNTEAFF
len: 14; j_gene: TRBJ1-1; v_gene: TRBV20-1; CDR3aa: CSASGTEMNTEAFF
len: 16; j_gene: TRBJ1-5; v_gene: TRBV2; CDR3aa: CASSLTGTGSNQPQHF
len: 15; j_gene: TRBJ2-7; v_gene: TRBV10-1; CDR3aa: CASRDTGTGEYEQYF
len: 13; j_gene: TRBJ1-2; v_gene: TRBV2; CDR3aa: CASSEVRNYGYTF
len: 15; j_gene: TRBJ2-2; v_gene: TRBV28; CDR3aa: CASSSDSTNTGELFF
len: 16; j_gene: TRBJ2-2; v_gene: TRBV11-1; CDR3aa: CASSIPLVGRTGELFF
len: 16; j_gene: TRBJ1-2; v_gene: TRBV5-4; CDR3aa: CASSFRDRPTGSGYTF
len: 15; j_gene: TRBJ2-7; v_gene: TRBV5-6; CDR3aa: CASSLLRTSSYEQYF
len: 16; j_gene: TRBJ2-1; v_gene: TRBV5-1; CDR3aa: CASSLAASGSYNEQFF
len: 15; j_gene: TRBJ1-1; v_gene: TRBV27; CDR3aa: CASSPGGYRNTEAFF
len: 16; j_gene: TRBJ1-1; v_gene: TRBV5-1; CDR3aa: CASSLTGTGLNTEAFF
len: 17; j_gene: TRBJ1-3; v_gene: TRBV7-8; CDR3aa: CASSFGTAHSSGNTIYF
len: 12; j_gene: TRBJ1-2; v_gene: TRBV29-1; CDR3aa: CSGRLNEGGYTF
len: 12; j_gene: TRBJ1-2; v_gene: TRBV6-5; CDR3aa: CATGGTGDGYTF
len: 14; j_gene: TRBJ1-4; v_gene: TRBV27; CDR3aa: CASAAGRTVGKLFF
len: 15; j_gene: TRBJ1-5; v_gene: TRBV28; CDR3aa: CASSSIPQGLKPQHF
len: 16; j_gene: TRBJ2-2; v_gene: TRBV5-1; CDR3aa: CASSLNGGLNTGELFF
len: 12; j_gene: TRBJ2-1; v_gene: TRBV29-1; CDR3aa: CSVPTVGGGQFF
len: 13; j_gene: TRBJ1-2; v_gene: TRBV7-9; CDR3aa: CASSFYPWEGYTF
len: 13; j_gene: TRBJ2-2; v_gene: TRBV7-9; CDR3aa: CASSPPRDGELFF
len: 17; j_gene: TRBJ2-2; v_gene: TRBV6-2/TRBV6-3; CDR3aa: CASSYSFWAGVTGELFF
len: 14; j_gene: TRBJ2-2; v_gene: TRBV7-2; CDR3aa: CASSLLVETGELFF
len: 11; j_gene: TRBJ1-2; v_gene: TRBV12-3/TRBV12-4; CDR3aa: CASSSGTLGTF
len: 13; j_gene: TRBJ1-2; v_gene: TRBV2; CDR3aa: CASRVRNNYGYTF
len: 14; j_gene: TRBJ2-3; v_gene: TRBV2; CDR3aa: CASSNRKNTDTQYF